This is a list of T cell receptor beta chains from one sample in a study of cytomegalovirus exposure and HLA in healthy donors. TCRdb's table, derived via immunoSEQ multiplex PCR, lists solely in-frame clones and lacks some. The sample has about 180,000 clones; about 82% are singletons. Sequencing was done on a sample of PBMCs. These receptor sequences come from a man aged 18 to 29 in good health and CMV-seronegative. The CDR3 runs from the conserved cysteine through the conserved F or W. Each record gives: V gene, CDR3 protein.

V gene: TRBV28
CDR3 protein: CASSLRGGQYF

V gene: TRBV2
CDR3 protein: CASRGPNEKLFF

V gene: TRBV27
CDR3 protein: CASSLRFTGQGDNQPQHF

V gene: TRBV7-9
CDR3 protein: CASSPTGANTGELFF

V gene: TRBV28
CDR3 protein: CASRGDYGYTF

V gene: TRBV27
CDR3 protein: CASSPGTVGDTQYF

V gene: TRBV4-2
CDR3 protein: CASSQSPDTQETQYF

V gene: TRBV9
CDR3 protein: CASSVQGASTEAFF

V gene: TRBV19
CDR3 protein: CASSHDGQDEAFF

V gene: TRBV12-5
CDR3 protein: CASGLSRGVGNEQFF

V gene: TRBV11-3
CDR3 protein: CASSGASFSYNEQFF

V gene: TRBV7-2
CDR3 protein: CASSLFWDRSTDTQYF

V gene: TRBV4-2
CDR3 protein: CASSHGETYEQYF

V gene: TRBV7-2
CDR3 protein: CASTVGPGQGSEAFF

V gene: TRBV15
CDR3 protein: CATSPLYNEQFF

V gene: TRBV6-5
CDR3 protein: CASSYSTRLEQYF

V gene: TRBV30
CDR3 protein: CAWSVNQGQFNSPLHF

V gene: TRBV5-1
CDR3 protein: CASSLASVRRGRQDLLDEQYF

V gene: TRBV5-4
CDR3 protein: CASSGTGLAGGITGELFF

V gene: TRBV6-5
CDR3 protein: CASSWTGGNTEAFF

V gene: TRBV28
CDR3 protein: CVSSLLGGVVAFF

V gene: TRBV2
CDR3 protein: CASSGQGGDQPQHF

V gene: TRBV6-1
CDR3 protein: CASRADRGQPQHF

V gene: TRBV6-1
CDR3 protein: CASKDRREAFF

V gene: TRBV5-1
CDR3 protein: CASSLQGGTGELFF

V gene: TRBV7-2
CDR3 protein: CASSINSYGELFF

V gene: TRBV6-1
CDR3 protein: CASSLGYRSTYGYTF

V gene: TRBV10-3
CDR3 protein: CATLPDTSPYNEQFF

V gene: TRBV6-1
CDR3 protein: CASSEGAGNYEQYF

V gene: TRBV7-8
CDR3 protein: CASSETGPYNSPLHF

V gene: TRBV19
CDR3 protein: CVAGARGHTQAFF

V gene: TRBV6-5
CDR3 protein: CASSRQGAIPGELFF

V gene: TRBV2
CDR3 protein: CASSERGLYEQYF

V gene: TRBV18
CDR3 protein: CASSYQETQYF

V gene: TRBV28
CDR3 protein: CASKSSTSGGAVYNEQFF

V gene: TRBV27
CDR3 protein: CASRKDRANYGYTF

V gene: TRBV30
CDR3 protein: CALLKTGSYGYTF

V gene: TRBV4-1
CDR3 protein: CASSQLLSGPTDTQYF

V gene: TRBV11-2
CDR3 protein: CASSRLQETQYF

V gene: TRBV5-5
CDR3 protein: CASSLGRDRYSDTEAFF

V gene: TRBV7-9
CDR3 protein: CASSPKGLAGGSTDTQYF

V gene: TRBV7-9
CDR3 protein: CASSFGTGLNTEAFF

V gene: TRBV2
CDR3 protein: CASRSGQGVSGYTF

V gene: TRBV9
CDR3 protein: CASSASLGQGGHEQYF

V gene: TRBV6-1
CDR3 protein: CASSSDSHNEQFF

V gene: TRBV27
CDR3 protein: CASSLSPSGRGTDTQYF

V gene: TRBV7-9
CDR3 protein: CASSRGTGMNTEAFF

V gene: TRBV9
CDR3 protein: CASSVDDSGYPSDEQYF

V gene: TRBV18
CDR3 protein: CASSPGQGGGYTF

V gene: TRBV18
CDR3 protein: CASSPLDRGVTDTQYF

V gene: TRBV27
CDR3 protein: CASSEFRGEQYF

V gene: TRBV15
CDR3 protein: CATSRDVQGTEAFF

V gene: TRBV7-6
CDR3 protein: CASSLEGQGAGELFF

V gene: TRBV20-1
CDR3 protein: CSASTGYEQYF

V gene: TRBV29-1
CDR3 protein: CSVFGRAYNEQFF

V gene: TRBV30
CDR3 protein: CAWGRVGTSSYNEQFF

V gene: TRBV18
CDR3 protein: CASSPTGGPNTEAFF

V gene: TRBV28
CDR3 protein: CASSRTGTGVLPQHF

V gene: TRBV10-3
CDR3 protein: CAISERGYSSGTTYEQYF

V gene: TRBV30
CDR3 protein: CAWGPGQGSGGYTF